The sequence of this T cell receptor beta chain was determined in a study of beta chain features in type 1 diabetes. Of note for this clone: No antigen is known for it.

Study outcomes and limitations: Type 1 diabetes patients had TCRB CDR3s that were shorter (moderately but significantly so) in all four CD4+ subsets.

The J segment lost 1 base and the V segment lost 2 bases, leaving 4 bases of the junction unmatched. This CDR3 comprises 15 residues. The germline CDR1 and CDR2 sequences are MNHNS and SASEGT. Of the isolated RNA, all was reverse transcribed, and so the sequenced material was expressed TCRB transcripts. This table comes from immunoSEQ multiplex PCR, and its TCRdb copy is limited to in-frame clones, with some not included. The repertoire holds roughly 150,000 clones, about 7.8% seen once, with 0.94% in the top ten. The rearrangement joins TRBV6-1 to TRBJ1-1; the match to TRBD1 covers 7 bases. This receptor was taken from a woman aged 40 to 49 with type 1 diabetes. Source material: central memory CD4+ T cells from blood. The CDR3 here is CASSERQGKNTEAFF. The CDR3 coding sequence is TGTGCCAGCAGTGAACGACAGGGCAAGAACACTGAAGCTTTCTTT.